The 25 T cell receptor beta chains below all came from one sample that was sequenced in a study of blood T cell repertoires in COVID-19. Some clones are missing from TCRdb's copy, which holds only in-frame ones; the method was immunoSEQ multiplex PCR. Here the sample spans about 220,000 clones, 85% to 90% being singletons. Source material: PBMCs or T cells enriched from blood (not recorded which). Receptors originate from a man younger than 40 who had been exposed to COVID-19.

The chain has TRBV6-5 and TRBJ2-7; TRBD2 aligns across 7 bases. Germline trimming cut 11 bases from V and 4 bases from J; bases unmatched to any gene: 14. This CDR3 has 14 residues. CDR1 and CDR2 (germline): MNHEY, SVGAGI. As DNA, the CDR3 is TGTGCCTCTTCGGAGGGAGGGTGGTATTACGAGCAGTACTTC. Translating it yields CASSEGGWYYEQYF.

The V and J genes are TRBV9 and TRBJ2-3, with D possibly TRBD2 on 6 matching bases. The CDR3 spans 17 residues. Germline assignment: CDR1 SGDLS and CDR2 YYNGEE. V was cut by 0 bases and J by 1 base, with 15 bases left in between. The CDR3 nucleotides read TGTGCCAGCAGCGTAGGAGTCGGAGGGGCGGGCACAGATACGCAGTATTTT. It translates to CASSVGVGGAGTDTQYF.

The chain is built from TRBV18 and TRBJ1-6, with TRBD1 matching over 7 bases. Germline V lookup: CDR1 KGHSH, CDR2 LQKENI. V shed 3 bases, J shed 9 bases, and the junction held 8 bases outside the gene matches. The CDR3 has 15 residues. In DNA, the CDR3 is TGTGCCAGCTCACCCCCAGGGGGTTCTGGTTCACCCCTCCACTTT. Protein: CASSPPGGSGSPLHF.

The chain is built from TRBV5-5 and TRBJ2-2, with D possibly being TRBD1 (5 bases). Germline CDR1 SGHKS, CDR2 YYEKEE (reference sequence). The CDR3 has 15 amino acids. V was clipped by 5 bases and J by 0 bases, with 11 bases between them. This chain's CDR3 is CASRIGVANTGELFF. CDR3 DNA sequence: TGTGCCAGCAGGATAGGGGTCGCGAACACCGGGGAGCTGTTTTTT.

The chain employs TRBV7-2 and TRBJ1-2, with 8 bases fitting TRBD1. Germline V gene sequence: CDR1 SGHTA, CDR2 FQGNSA. V trimming: 4 bases; J trimming: 4 bases; junction bases outside the gene matches: 5. CDR3 length equals 14 residues. CDR3 DNA: TGTGCCAGCAGCTCCGGACAGGGAGCCTATGGCTACACCTTC. The encoded protein is CASSSGQGAYGYTF.

The chain recombines TRBV5-5 with TRBJ1-5; 7 nucleotides line up with TRBD1. CDR3 size: 14 residues. CDR1 SGHKS and CDR2 YYEKEE come from the germline V gene (reference sequence). V shed 4 bases and J 7 bases; nucleotides not matched to a gene: 8. The CDR3 is CASSLQGGQQPQHF. The CDR3, as DNA: TGTGCCAGCAGCCTACAAGGGGGCCAGCAGCCCCAGCATTTT.

The chain is built from TRBV3-1 (or the pseudogene TRBV3-2) and TRBJ1-2; TRBD1 aligns across 7 bases. The J segment lost 4 bases and the V segment lost 4 bases, leaving 3 bases of the junction unmatched. CDR3 size: 13 residues. CDR1 LGHDT and CDR2 YNNKEL come from the germline V gene (reference sequence). CDR3 sequence: CASSLRQGYGYTF. In nucleotides, the CDR3 is TGTGCCAGCAGCCTGAGACAGGGCTATGGCTACACCTTC.

This rearrangement joins TRBV6-5 to TRBJ2-7, with a possible D match to TRBD1 (5 bases). This CDR3 contains 15 residues. V lost 0 bases, J lost 3 bases, and 12 bases lay in between. In germline, CDR1 is MNHEY, CDR2 SVGAGI. The CDR3: CASSYSRDRVYEQYF. The CDR3 DNA is TGTGCCAGCAGTTACTCGAGAGACAGAGTCTACGAGCAGTACTTC.

On this clone: Additional DNA sequences in this sample encode the identical CDR3. The V call is TRBV5-1, the J call TRBJ1-1, with a possible D match to TRBD1 (5 bases). V was trimmed by 3 bases and J by 0 bases, leaving 9 bases between them. Germline-derived CDR1 and CDR2 are SGHRS and YFSETQ. The CDR3 contains 14 residues. CDR3 nucleotides: TGCGCCAGCAGCTCCACAGGTGTGAACACTGAAGCTTTCTTT. It yields the protein CASSSTGVNTEAFF.

The chain employs TRBV6-5 and TRBJ1-6; weak D call: TRBD1 (5 bases). This CDR3 has 16 amino acids. Looked up from germline, CDR1 is MNHEY and CDR2 is SVGAGI. Trimming removed 1 base at V and 7 bases at J, with 14 bases between. The CDR3 DNA reads TGTGCCAGCAGTTACTTAGGAGGGGAGGAAAATTCACCCCTCCACTTT. Amino acid sequence: CASSYLGGEENSPLHF.

The CDR3, as DNA: TGTGCCAGTAGCCCTCGGGGGGCCCCAGAAGGGGATACGCAGTATTTT. It codes for CASSPRGAPEGDTQYF. The chain links TRBV19 to TRBJ2-3; D may be TRBD2 (7 bases). The V end lost 6 bases, the J end lost 6 bases, and 22 bases lay between the germline ends. The germline gives CDR1 LNHDA, CDR2 SQIVND (reference sequence). The CDR3 extends over 16 amino acids.

The table lists this clone with a count of one. The gene calls are TRBV24-1 and TRBJ1-5; D unresolved. Trimming removed 9 bases from V and 0 bases from J, with 20 bases in between. The germline CDR1 and CDR2 sequences are KGHDR and SFDVKD. The CDR3 sequence is 17 residues long. The CDR3 region has the DNA TGTGCCACCGAAAACATCGCTACACACTATAGCAATCAGCCCCAGCATTTT. Protein: CATENIATHYSNQPQHF.

The chain links TRBV6-2 or TRBV6-3 to TRBJ1-2; perhaps TRBD1 as D (5 bases). V lost 4 bases to trimming and J lost 5 bases, with 8 bases between them. Per the germline V gene, CDR1 is MNHEY and CDR2 is SVGEGT. This CDR3 has 12 residues. In nucleotides, the CDR3 is TGTGCCAGCAGTTTGACAGTATATGGCTACACCTTC. Its protein is CASSLTVYGYTF.

This clone was seen a few times. This chain connects TRBV7-9 to TRBJ1-4; D gene unclear. Trimming removed 4 bases at V and 7 bases at J, with 10 bases between. Germline-derived CDR1 and CDR2 are SEHNR and FQNEAQ (reference sequence). This CDR3 is 13 amino acids long. In DNA, the CDR3 is TGTGCCAGCAGCTCAGATATGCTTGAAAAACTGTTTTTT. It codes for CASSSDMLEKLFF.

The J gene is TRBJ2-3, the V gene TRBV10-1, with D tentatively TRBD2 (7 bases). Germline CDR1 WNHNN, CDR2 SYGVQD (reference sequence). V was clipped by 3 bases and J by 2 bases, with 15 bases between them. The CDR3 is 16 amino acids. In DNA form, the CDR3 reads TGCGCCAGCAGTGATAGTTCGGGGGGCCTCACAGATACGCAGTATTTT. It translates to CASSDSSGGLTDTQYF.

The chain combines TRBV5-1 with TRBJ2-1, with D possibly being TRBD1 (6 bases). Trimming took 3 bases from V and 9 from J, leaving 10 bases between them. Looked up from germline, CDR1 is SGHRS and CDR2 is YFSETQ. The CDR3 is 12 residues long. CDR3 protein: CASSSRGGEQFF. The DNA for the CDR3 is TGCGCCAGCAGCTCCAGGGGTGGTGAGCAGTTCTTC. The full variable domain, with the rest looked up from reference TRBV5-1 and TRBJ2-1, is KAGVTQTPRYLIKTRGQQVTLSCSPISGHRSVSWYQQTPGQGLQFLFEYFSETQRNKGNFPGRFSGRQFSNSRSEMNVSTLELGDSALYLCASSSRGGEQFFGPGTRLTVL.

CDR3 residues: CASSERVNTEAFF. In DNA form, the CDR3 reads TGTGCCAGCAGCGAGAGGGTGAACACTGAAGCTTTCTTT. The rearrangement uses TRBV7-9 and TRBJ1-1, with D uncertain. With 5 bases removed from V and 0 bases from J, the gap between germline ends came to 7 bases. The CDR3 consists of 13 residues. CDR1 SEHNR and CDR2 FQNEAQ come from the germline V gene (reference sequence).

The rearrangement joins TRBV12-5 to TRBJ2-1, with D hard to call. Trimming left V 6 bases short and J 4 bases short, with 7 bases between. In germline, CDR1 is LGHNT, CDR2 FRNRAP. The CDR3 has 12 residues. The CDR3 DNA follows: TGTGCTAGTGGCCCCCGGTACAATGAGCAGTTCTTC. Its protein product is CASGPRYNEQFF.

The CDR3 region has the DNA TGTGCCAGCACCTTTTGGACAGGGAATGACGAGCAGTACTTC. The encoded protein is CASTFWTGNDEQYF. The chain links TRBV7-2 to TRBJ2-7, with 8 bases aligning to TRBD1. CDR1 is SGHTA and CDR2 is FQGNSA in the germline V gene. This CDR3 has 14 residues. V lost 7 bases to trimming and J lost 5 bases; unmatched junction nucleotides: 10.

The V and J genes are TRBV27 and TRBJ1-1; D is uncertain. The CDR3 totals 13 residues. The germline V gene encodes CDR1 MNHEY and CDR2 SMNVEV (reference sequence). Trimming removed 2 bases from V and 7 bases from J, with 11 bases in between. In DNA form, the CDR3 reads TGTGCCAGCAGTTTAAATGCCGCGGGTGAAGCTTTCTTT. It is translated as CASSLNAAGEAFF.

V and J are TRBV11-1 and TRBJ2-4, with a possible D match to TRBD1 (5 bases). The CDR3 covers 14 residues. Germline-derived CDR1 and CDR2 are SGHAT and FQDESV (reference sequence). Trimming removed 10 bases from V and 3 bases from J, with 16 bases in between. For the CDR3, the DNA is TGTGCCATCAGTAGGGGCTTTGGCAAAAACATTCAGTACTTC. This encodes CAISRGFGKNIQYF.

The chain is built from TRBV10-1 and TRBJ2-7, with 13 bases matching TRBD2. CDR3 size: 13 residues. Trimming at V came to 8 bases and at J to 7 bases, leaving 5 bases not matched to a gene. Germline lookup yields CDR1 WNHNN and CDR2 SYGVQD (reference sequence). CDR3 in amino acids: CASGLAGVREQYF. The DNA for the CDR3 is TGCGCCAGCGGACTAGCGGGGGTTCGTGAGCAGTACTTC.

This chain uses TRBV11-1 with TRBJ2-7, with 12 bases that match TRBD1. After removal of 5 bases from V and 7 bases from J, the junction contained 9 bases not matched to a gene. The CDR3 covers 15 residues. The germline V gene has CDR1 SGHAT and CDR2 FQDESV (reference sequence). CDR3 nucleotides: TGTGCCAGCAGCCCCTCCGGGACAGGGGGCCTAGAGCAGTACTTC. Encoded protein: CASSPSGTGGLEQYF.

The gene calls are TRBV4-1 and TRBJ2-7, with D possibly being TRBD1 (7 bases). CDR3 length equals 16 residues. V was pared by 1 base and J by 3 bases, with 16 bases between. Looked up from germline, CDR1 is MGHRA and CDR2 is YSYEKL. As DNA, the CDR3 is TGCGCCAGCAGCCAAGGGGAGGAGGGGGCCAGCTACGAGCAGTACTTC. Protein: CASSQGEEGASYEQYF.

The chain has TRBV6-1 and TRBJ1-1; 7 bases line up with TRBD1. The length of the CDR3 is 14 residues. V dropped 2 bases and J dropped 5; count of bases not matched to a gene: 5. CDR1 is MNHNS and CDR2 is SASEGT in the germline V gene. DNA of the CDR3: TGTGCCAGCAGTGAAAAATCAGGGGGAACTGAAGCTTTCTTT. Residues: CASSEKSGGTEAFF.